This TCR beta chain originates from a study of blood T cells in healthy people across ages. Then a second PCR, running roughly 7 to 11 cycles, was carried out with a sample-barcoded 5' primer and a J-beta primer mix. Researchers report that a template-switch adaptor with 12 random nucleotides tagged each cDNA molecule. TCRdb analysed the 5' RACE reads with MiXCR anew, one entry per CDR3 protein. There are 800,000 or so distinct CDR3 sequences in the sample; around 25% occur only once, and more than 3% lies in the top ten. This same sample was also part of a study on T cells of mothers and their children.

The specimen sequenced was blood. This clonotype originated in a boy between 10 and 17 years old in good health.

This CDR3 reads CASSYTGGPDTQYF. CDR3 coding DNA: TGTGCCAGCAGCTATACAGGGGGCCCAGATACGCAGTATTTT. V and J are TRBV7-3 and TRBJ2-3; 9 nucleotides match TRBD1. The CDR3 consists of 14 residues. CDR1 is SGHTA, CDR2 FQGTGA, per germline. The V segment lost 4 bases and the J segment 4 bases; nucleotides outside the gene matches: 3.